Each of the 24 T cell receptor beta chains below was sequenced from the same sample in a study of graft-versus-host responses after intestinal transplantation. Which antigens these TCRs recognize remains unknown. Sequenced by immunoSEQ multiplex PCR; TCRdb stores in-frame clones only, minus some. The sample includes under 75,000 clones, roughly 89% seen only once; the top ten take about 4%. Material: unstimulated CD8+ T cells sorted from spleen or lymph node cells, obtained before transplant. The source is a human donor who was the organ donor for an intestinal transplant.

This rearrangement joins TRBV4-1 to TRBJ2-1; 10 positions match TRBD1. This CDR3 is built from 17 residues. The junction had 10 bases not matched to a gene; V was cut back by 4 bases and J by 4 bases. CDR1 is MGHRA, CDR2 YSYEKL, per germline. The CDR3 protein is CASSLTTGTGVYNEQFF. DNA of the CDR3: TGCGCCAGCAGCCTTACAACCGGGACAGGGGTTTACAATGAGCAGTTCTTC.

The rearrangement links TRBV6-1 to TRBJ2-7, with TRBD1 matching over 8 bases. This CDR3 spans 13 amino acids. J lost 3 bases, V lost 6 bases, and 4 bases had no gene match. Per germline, CDR1 MNHNS and CDR2 SASEGT. CDR3 sequence reads: CASRPGTGYEQYV. For the CDR3, the DNA is TGTGCCAGCAGACCCGGGACAGGCTACGAGCAGTACGTC.

Points on this clone: The junction departs from germline at one end; a sequencing error may be responsible. The chain employs TRBV7-9 and TRBJ1-2; 7 nucleotides line up with TRBD1. The length of the CDR3 is 12 residues. The V gene's germline CDR1 is SEHNR and CDR2 FQNEAQ (reference sequence). The CDR3 sequence is CASSLERDRPLF. CDR3 coding DNA: TGTGCCAGCAGCTTAGAGAGGGACAGACCTCTCTTC.

The rearrangement uses TRBV30 and TRBJ1-2; TRBD1 matches 7 bases. Losses at the gene ends were 8 bases for V and 4 bases for J; bases not matched to a gene: 19. The germline V gene encodes CDR1 GTSNPN and CDR2 SVGIG (reference sequence). The CDR3 consists of 16 residues. In DNA form, the CDR3 reads TGTGCCGGGGCATCATTTGGACAGGACGGATCCTATGGCTACACCTTC. This codes for CAGASFGQDGSYGYTF.

The chain employs TRBV6-6 and TRBJ1-5; possible D gene TRBD1, 6 bases. The CDR3 is 15 amino acids. V shed 8 bases and J shed 0 bases, with 14 bases lying between them. CDR1 is MNHNY, CDR2 SVGAGI, per germline (reference sequence). In nucleotides, the CDR3 is TGTGCCAGCGGGGAGTGGACAGATAGCAATCAGCCCCAGCATTTT. Its translation: CASGEWTDSNQPQHF.

V gene TRBV6-4 combines with J gene TRBJ2-3, with unresolved D. This CDR3 comprises 14 residues. V was shortened by 4 bases and J by 0 bases, with 8 bases between the two germline ends. The germline V gene encodes CDR1 MRHNA and CDR2 SNTAGT. The CDR3 DNA is TGTGCCAGCAGTGGCGGATCTAGCACAGATACGCAGTATTTT. This gives the protein CASSGGSSTDTQYF.

This clone was counted a single time. V gene TRBV5-4 combines with J gene TRBJ2-7; weak D call: TRBD1 (5 bases). Trimming took off 3 bases at V and 0 bases at J, with 7 bases between the two ends. This CDR3 is 13 amino acids long. Germline lookup yields CDR1 SGHNT and CDR2 YYREEE (reference sequence). The CDR3 coding sequence is TGTGCCAGCAGCTCAAGGGGCTCCTACGAGCAGTACGTC. This sequence encodes CASSSRGSYEQYV.

The chain uses TRBV7-9 and TRBJ1-2; 10 bases map to TRBD1. The CDR3 totals 15 residues. Germline CDR1 reads SEHNR; CDR2 reads FQNEAQ (reference sequence). Unmatched junction bases numbered 1, after V lost 1 base and J lost 2 bases. The DNA for the CDR3 is TGTGCCAGCAGCTTAGTGACAGGGGGCAACTATGGCTACACCTTC. It codes for CASSLVTGGNYGYTF.

CDR3 sequence reads: CASSLLQGNQPQHF. The CDR3 DNA reads as TGTGCCAGCAGTTTACTACAGGGGAATCAGCCCCAGCATTTT. The rearrangement joins TRBV28 to TRBJ1-5, with TRBD1 matching over 7 bases. The germline gives CDR1 MDHEN, CDR2 SYDVKM. Trimming cost V 2 bases and J 4 bases; bases outside gene matches: 2. The CDR3 runs 14 residues.

V is TRBV2 and J is TRBJ2-1, with D perhaps matching TRBD1 (6 bases). CDR3 length: 16 residues. V lost 10 bases and J 0 bases, leaving 19 bases between the germline ends. Germline V gene lookup returns CDR1 SNHLY and CDR2 FYNNEI. The CDR3 nucleotides read TGTGCCACCAGGAAACGGACAGCGAGCTCCTACAATGAGCAGTTCTTC. Translation gives CATRKRTASSYNEQFF.

This chain links TRBV10-1 with TRBJ2-1; 13 bases align to TRBD2. CDR3 length: 13 residues. V lost 9 bases and J lost 7; bases outside the gene matches: 3. Germline V gene sequence: CDR1 WNHNN, CDR2 SYGVQD (reference sequence). The CDR3 DNA reads TGCGCCAGTACGACTAGCGGGGGGAATGAGCAGTTCTTC. Translating gives CASTTSGGNEQFF.

The rearrangement joins TRBV5-8 to TRBJ2-7, with D possibly being TRBD1 (5 bases). This CDR3 region has 15 residues. The V gene lost 0 bases and the J gene lost 0 bases, with 10 bases spanning the gap. Germline V gene sequence: CDR1 SGHTS, CDR2 YDEGEE. The CDR3 DNA is TGTGCCAGCAGCTTGGAGGGCAGGGTCTCCTACGAGCAGTACGTC. It specifies CASSLEGRVSYEQYV.

This chain links TRBV29-1 with TRBJ1-2, with D possibly TRBD1 on 5 matching bases. The CDR3 consists of 13 residues. V was shortened by 4 bases and J by 10 bases, with 19 bases between the two germline ends. CDR1 and CDR2 (germline): SQVTM, ANQGSEA. As DNA, the CDR3 is TGCAGCGTTGTTTATGTCGGGGCGGGGACCTACACCTTC. Translated, it gives CSVVYVGAGTYTF.

This clone occurred a few times. This CDR3 reads CASSLTTPTNEKLFF. In DNA, the CDR3 is TGTGCCAGCAGTTTAACCACACCAACTAATGAAAAACTGTTTTTT. V usage is TRBV28 and J usage is TRBJ1-4; D gene uncertain. This CDR3 has 15 amino acids. The germline gives CDR1 MDHEN, CDR2 SYDVKM. V was shortened by 2 bases and J by 0 bases, with 7 bases between the two germline ends.

The rearrangement joins TRBV9 to TRBJ2-3, with 11 bases aligning to TRBD1. Germline loops: CDR1 SGDLS, CDR2 YYNGEE. The CDR3 totals 15 residues. V shed 4 bases, J shed 6 bases, and the junction held 7 bases outside the gene matches. CDR3 nucleotide sequence: TGTGCCAGCAGCAACCGGGACAGGGGGGAGGATACGCAGTATTTT. Its translation is CASSNRDRGEDTQYF.

V is TRBV5-6 and J is TRBJ2-7; D may be TRBD2 (6 bases). V gave up 6 bases and J gave up 2 bases, with 15 bases separating them. Germline V lookup: CDR1 SGHDT, CDR2 YYEEEE. CDR3 length: 14 amino acids. The CDR3, as DNA: TGTGCCAGCAACGTGGGGGGTGGCACCTACGAGCAGTACGTC. This encodes CASNVGGGTYEQYV.

This clone appeared a few times. Its ends do not fully match the called genes, so a read error is possible. The chain combines TRBV7-7 with TRBJ1-2; tentative D call: TRBD1 (5 bases). The CDR3 has 13 amino acids. Germline V gene data show CDR1 as SSHAT and CDR2 as FNYEAQ (reference sequence). Here the CDR3 reads CASSSWGSWGYTF. In nucleotides, the CDR3 is TGTGCTAGCAGCTCCTGGGGCTCGTGGGGCTACACCTTC.

This chain links TRBV10-3 with TRBJ1-4; tentatively, D is TRBD1 (6 bases). CDR1 is ENHRY, CDR2 SYGVKD, per germline. The CDR3 extends over 14 amino acids. V lost 2 bases, J lost 7 bases, and 11 bases lay in between. The DNA for the CDR3 is TGTGCCATCAGTGAGCTGGGGGCCGGTGAAAAACTGTTTTTT. Translating it yields CAISELGAGEKLFF.

The rearrangement joins TRBV7-4 to TRBJ2-7; 10 bases match TRBD1. With 6 bases clipped from V and 7 bases from J, the junction kept 21 bases outside the gene matches. This CDR3 region has 18 residues. CDR1 is SGHVT and CDR2 is SQSDAQ in the germline V gene. The CDR3 sequence: CASRDTSGGDRGMSEQYV. Written as DNA, the CDR3 is TGTGCCAGCAGGGACACTTCGGGGGGGGACAGGGGAATGAGTGAGCAGTACGTC.

The chain employs TRBV28 and TRBJ1-1; no firm D call. V lost 3 bases and J lost 1, with 9 bases in between. The CDR3 is 14 amino acids. CDR1 and CDR2 from the germline V gene are MDHEN and SYDVKM. The CDR3 spells CASSLSGENTEAFF. The CDR3 DNA reads TGTGCCAGCAGTTTGTCCGGAGAGAACACTGAAGCTTTCTTT.

This chain connects TRBV5-1 to TRBJ1-4, with D possibly being TRBD1 (6 bases). Germline V lookup: CDR1 SGHRS, CDR2 YFSETQ. Trimming left V 5 bases short and J 4 bases short, with 12 bases between. The CDR3 contains 14 residues. The CDR3 nucleotides read TGCGCCAGCAGGCGGACAGCTTATAATGAAAAACTGTTTTTT. This encodes CASRRTAYNEKLFF.

The genes are TRBV7-2 and TRBJ2-3; 9 bases are shared with TRBD1. The germline V gene has CDR1 SGHTA and CDR2 FQGNSA. The CDR3 contains 13 residues. Trimming removed 6 bases from V and 4 bases from J; junction bases left unmatched: 2. This chain's CDR3 is CASRGQGADTQYF. CDR3 DNA: TGTGCCAGCAGGGGACAGGGAGCAGATACGCAGTATTTT.

This clone showed up just a few times. The CDR3 bases are TGTGCCAGCGGCAGGGGGCGGGATTCACCCCTCCACTTT. Translation gives CASGRGRDSPLHF. V and J are TRBV27 and TRBJ1-6; 8 bases agree with TRBD1. The CDR3 contains 13 residues. The V segment lost 8 bases and the J segment 8 bases; nucleotides outside the gene matches: 5. CDR1 and CDR2 (germline): MNHEY, SMNVEV (reference sequence).

The chain uses TRBV7-9 and TRBJ2-2, with 8 positions matching TRBD1. The length of the CDR3 is 16 residues. Germline V gene sequence: CDR1 SEHNR, CDR2 FQNEAQ (reference sequence). V trimming: 0 bases; J trimming: 6 bases; junction bases outside the gene matches: 6. Here the CDR3 reads CASSLADRGRPGELFF. The CDR3 DNA follows: TGTGCCAGCAGCTTAGCTGACAGGGGAAGGCCCGGGGAGCTGTTTTTT. Variable domain in full (rest from reference TRBV7-9 and TRBJ2-2): DTGVSQNPRHKITKRGQNVTFRCDPISEHNRLYWYRQTLGQGPEFLTYFQNEAQLEKSRLLSDRFSAERPKGSFSTLEIQRTEQGDSAMYLCASSLADRGRPGELFFGEGSRLTVL.